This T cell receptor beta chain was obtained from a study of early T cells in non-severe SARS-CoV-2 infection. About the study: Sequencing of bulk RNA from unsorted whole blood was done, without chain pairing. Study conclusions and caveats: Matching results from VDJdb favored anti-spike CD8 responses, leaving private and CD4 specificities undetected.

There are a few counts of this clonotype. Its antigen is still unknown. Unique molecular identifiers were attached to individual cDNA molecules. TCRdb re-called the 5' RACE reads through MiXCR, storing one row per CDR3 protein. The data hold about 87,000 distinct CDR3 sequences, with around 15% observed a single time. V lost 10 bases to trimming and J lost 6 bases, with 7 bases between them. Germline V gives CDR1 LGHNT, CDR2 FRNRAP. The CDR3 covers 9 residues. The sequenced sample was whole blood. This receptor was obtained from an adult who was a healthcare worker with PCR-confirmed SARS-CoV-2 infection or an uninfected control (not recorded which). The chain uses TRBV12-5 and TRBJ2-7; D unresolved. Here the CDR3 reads CATRSEQYF. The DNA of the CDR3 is TGTGCTACCCGTAGCGAGCAGTACTTC.